These T cell receptor beta chains were read from a single sample in a study of blood T cell repertoires in COVID-19. Using immunoSEQ multiplex PCR, the repertoire was profiled, and TCRdb retains in-frame clones only, with some absent. This sample has just over 65,000 clones, with 86% found just once. The specimen was peripheral blood. The receptors were gathered from a man younger than 40 with acute or convalescent COVID-19. Both conserved end residues are part of each CDR3. D genes are given only for firm matches. Clone size is stated in some rows and not others, as once, few, many or a class when expanded.

- TRBJ2-7 - TRBV27 TGTGCCAGCAGCGAAAGGGGGGGATACGAGCAGTACTTC CASSERGGYEQYF
TRBD1 TRBJ1-2 - TRBV4-1 TGCGCCAGCAGCCTAGGACAGGGTTTCGACTATGGCTACACCTTC CASSLGQGFDYGYTF
- TRBJ1-1 - TRBV27 TGTGCCAGCAGTTTATCATCAGGCCCTGAAGCTTTCTTT CASSLSSGPEAFF
- TRBJ1-3 - TRBV29-1 TGCAGCGTCGGGGGATCCTCTGGAAACACCATATATTTT CSVGGSSGNTIYF
- TRBJ2-5 - TRBV29-1 TGCAGCGGCCGGAGGGGTCCAGAGACCCAGTACTTC CSGRRGPETQYF
- TRBJ2-1 once TRBV24-1 TGTGCCACCAGTGACGCGCGGGGTATCAATGAGCAGTTCTTC CATSDARGINEQFF
- TRBJ1-1 - TRBV7-2 TGTGCCAGCAGCTTAGGCGGGATTGAAGCTTTCTTT CASSLGGIEAFF
- TRBJ2-1 - TRBV10-3 TGTGCCATCAGTGAGGGCGGGGACGAAATCTTC CAISEGGDEIF
- TRBJ1-6 - TRBV7-2 TGTGCCAGCAGGACCCAAGGCGGCTCACCCCTCCACTTT CASRTQGGSPLHF
- TRBJ2-2 once TRBV7-3 TGTGCCAGCAGCCTGTTGAGCACCGGGGAGCTGTTTTTT CASSLLSTGELFF
- TRBJ2-5 - TRBV4-1 TGCGCCAGCAGCCAAGGACAGTACCAAGAGACCCAGTACTTC CASSQGQYQETQYF
TRBD1 TRBJ1-1 - TRBV2 TGTGCCAGCAGTGATCCGGGACAGGGTTCGGCCACTGAAGCTTTCTTT CASSDPGQGSATEAFF
- TRBJ2-7 - TRBV20-1 TGCAGTGCTAGTGCCTACTTCTACGAGCAGTACTTC CSASAYFYEQYF
TRBD2 TRBJ2-5 - TRBV7-2 TGTGCCAGCAGCTCGGCTAGCGGGAGAGAGACCCAGTACTTC CASSSASGRETQYF
TRBD1 TRBJ2-5 - TRBV19 TGTGCCAGTACCTCGACAGGGTTCCCGGAGACCCAGTACTTC CASTSTGFPETQYF
- TRBJ2-1 - TRBV7-9 TGTGCCAGCAGCCCGGGGGTCTTC CASSPGVF
TRBD1 TRBJ1-2 - TRBV7-9 TGTGCCAGCAGCCCCACAGGGGGTAGTAGCTACACCTTC CASSPTGGSSYTF
TRBD2 TRBJ2-3 once TRBV5-4 TGTGCCAGCAGCTCCGGACTAGCGGGAGCGGATACGCAGTATTTT CASSSGLAGADTQYF
TRBD1 TRBJ1-2 - TRBV5-4 TGTGCCAGCAGCCCCTTACGTAGTGGGCAGGGGGGATTCTATGGCTACACCTTC CASSPLRSGQGGFYGYTF
TRBD2 TRBJ2-7 - TRBV7-3 TGTGCCAGCAGCCCTGGACTAGCGGGGAACTCCTACGAGCAGTACTTC CASSPGLAGNSYEQYF
- TRBJ1-1 - TRBV5-1 TGCGCCAGCACCGAATGGACCAGGGAGAACACTGAAGCTTTCTTT CASTEWTRENTEAFF
TRBD1 TRBJ2-7 - TRBV27 TGTGCCAGCAGTGACCGGGACAGGAAGTACTTC CASSDRDRKYF
- TRBJ1-5 - TRBV28 TGTGCCAGCAGTTCCCCGGGCGGGGGGGCTGACAATCAGCCCCAGCATTTT CASSSPGGGADNQPQHF
- TRBJ2-7 - TRBV4-2 TGTGCCAGCAGCCAAGATAAAACGGGAGCGTCCTACGAGCAGTACTTC CASSQDKTGASYEQYF
- TRBJ1-1 - TRBV7-9 TGTGCCAGCAGCTTAGCGGTGGGGGGGAACACTGAAGCTTTCTTT CASSLAVGGNTEAFF
TRBD2 TRBJ2-7 few TRBV20-1 TGCAGTGCTGGGAGGGCCGAGCAGTACTTC CSAGRAEQYF
- TRBJ2-1 - TRBV5-1 TGCGCCAGCACCACAGCTACTGCAGGCAATGAGCAGTTCTTC CASTTATAGNEQFF
- TRBJ2-7 once TRBV25-1 TGTGCCACCCCTAAGGGGGATAGCTCCTACGAGCAGTACTTC CATPKGDSSYEQYF
TRBD1 TRBJ2-7 once TRBV27 TGTGCCAGCAGTACAAGACAGGGGACCCACGAGCAGTACTTC CASSTRQGTHEQYF
- TRBJ2-3 - TRBV30 TGTGCCTGGAGTAACTGGGAGAGCGGCACAGATACGCAGTATTTT CAWSNWESGTDTQYF
TRBD1 TRBJ2-7 - TRBV4-1 TGCGCCAGCAGCCAGGGACAGGGGGGTTCCTACGAGCAGTACTTC CASSQGQGGSYEQYF
- TRBJ2-7 few TRBV6-2/TRBV6-3 TGTGCCAGCAGTTACGAGCTTAGGAGGGAGCAGTACTTC CASSYELRREQYF
- TRBJ2-1 - TRBV11-1 TGTGCCAGCAGCCCCCTCCCCGTCAATGAGCAGTTCTTC CASSPLPVNEQFF
- TRBJ1-1 - TRBV29-1 TGCAGCGTTGTGGAGGGGAACACTGAAGCTTTCTTT CSVVEGNTEAFF
TRBD1 TRBJ1-5 few TRBV28 TGTGCCAGCAGCCAGGGGGCGAGGCCCCAGCATTTT CASSQGARPQHF
TRBD2 TRBJ2-5 - TRBV4-3 TGCGCCAGCAGCCAAGCCCCGCCGGGACTAGCCGAACAAGAGACCCAGTACTTC CASSQAPPGLAEQETQYF
- TRBJ1-2 few TRBV7-2 TGTGCCAGCAGCTTAAGGGCCTGCGACGGACAGATTGCGTATGGCTACACCTTC CASSLRACDGQIAYGYTF
- TRBJ2-7 - TRBV6-1 TGTGCCAGCAGTGAAAGGGGTAGGGGTAACTACGAGCAGTACTTC CASSERGRGNYEQYF
TRBD1 TRBJ1-1 - TRBV6-6 TGTGCCAGCAACGAAGGGACAGGGGATAACACTGAAGCTTTCTTT CASNEGTGDNTEAFF
TRBD2 TRBJ2-3 - TRBV4-2 TGTGCCAGCAGGGAAGCGGGAGTCACAGATACGCAGTATTTT CASREAGVTDTQYF
- TRBJ2-1 - TRBV4-2 TGTGCCAGCAGCCAAGAGGAAGAGGGTTACAATGAGCAGTTCTTC CASSQEEEGYNEQFF
TRBD1 TRBJ1-2 - TRBV28 TGTGCCAGCAGTTCATTTGGCAGGGGACAGGGGTTTGGCTACACCTTC CASSSFGRGQGFGYTF
TRBD2 TRBJ2-1 - TRBV24-1 TGTGCCACCAGTGGGGGGACTAGCGGGAGGGCCTTCGGGGGAGAGCAGTTCTTC CATSGGTSGRAFGGEQFF
- TRBJ1-5 - TRBV19 TGTGCCAGTAGTACAGACAGAATCAATCAGCCCCAGCATTTT CASSTDRINQPQHF
TRBD1 TRBJ2-3 - TRBV6-5 TGTGCCAGCAGTCCACAGGGGTCGCCCCTGAATACGCAGTATTTT CASSPQGSPLNTQYF
- TRBJ2-3 - TRBV27 TGTGCCAGCAGTCTTCGAGTCGGCACAGATACGCAGTATTTT CASSLRVGTDTQYF
TRBD1 TRBJ1-6 - TRBV29-1 TGCAGCGCGTCCACAGGGGGGAATTCACCCCTCCACTTT CSASTGGNSPLHF
TRBD2 TRBJ2-7 - TRBV28 TGTGCCAGCAGCCGACCGGGACTAGCGGGCTACGAGCAGTACTTC CASSRPGLAGYEQYF
- TRBJ2-3 - TRBV6-5 TGTGCCAGCAGTATAACTAGGTCGACAGATACGCAGTATTTT CASSITRSTDTQYF
- TRBJ2-1 - TRBV4-1 TGCGCCAGCAGCCAAGATCCGGCTAGCTCCTACAATGAGCAGTTCTTC CASSQDPASSYNEQFF
- TRBJ2-3 once TRBV5-4 TGTGCCAGCAGCCCACAGACTAGGGCCCAGGTTACGCAGTATTTT CASSPQTRAQVTQYF
TRBD2 TRBJ2-1 - TRBV5-1 TGCGCCGCCAGTCCGGGAGGCTCGTCCTACAATGAGCAGTTCTTC CAASPGGSSYNEQFF
- TRBJ1-1 - TRBV28 TGTGCCAGCAACTTAGGGGCAGGGGACACTGAAGCTTTCTTT CASNLGAGDTEAFF
- TRBJ1-2 - TRBV11-2 TGTGCCAGCAGCTCAGTGTCTGGCTACACCTTC CASSSVSGYTF
TRBD2 TRBJ2-2 few TRBV28 TGTGCCAGCAGTTCTAGCGGGACCAGAGGGGAGCTGTTTTTT CASSSSGTRGELFF
TRBD1 TRBJ2-7 - TRBV6-5 TGTGCCAGCAGTCCACCGGTTCAGGGGGCTGGAAAGTACTTC CASSPPVQGAGKYF